This T cell receptor (beta chain) appears in the sequencing data of a study of CD8+CD57+ T cells in acquired aplastic anemia. Study context: Isolated CD4+ and CD8+ cells, once sorted, yielded DNA averaging roughly 3 ug.

The CDR3 is made up of 14 amino acids. V lost 11 bases to trimming and J lost 3 bases, with 19 bases between them. For CDR3 and TCR beta VDJ profiling, genomic DNA was the template used. From the reads, TCRdb called clonotypes with MiXCR, one entry per CDR3 protein. The sample lists about 110,000 distinct CDR3 sequences, around 49% seen once, with under 35% in the top ten. Study-wide points: Between patients and controls, some 31 CD8+ CDR3 sequences were found in common. With respect to CD8+ Simpson's diversity, patients and controls did not differ significantly.

This clonotype was observed many times. Its target is not known. The TCR sequence derives from a human donor in good health, serving as a control. The genes are TRBV12-3 or TRBV12-4 and TRBJ1-2; unclear D gene. Sequencing was done on a sample of sorted CD4+, CD8+, or CD8+CD57+ T cells (not recorded which) from PBMCs. The CDR3 is CASTLAGLDYGYTF. In DNA form, the CDR3 reads TGTGCCTCGACCTTGGCGGGGTTGGACTATGGCTACACCTTC.